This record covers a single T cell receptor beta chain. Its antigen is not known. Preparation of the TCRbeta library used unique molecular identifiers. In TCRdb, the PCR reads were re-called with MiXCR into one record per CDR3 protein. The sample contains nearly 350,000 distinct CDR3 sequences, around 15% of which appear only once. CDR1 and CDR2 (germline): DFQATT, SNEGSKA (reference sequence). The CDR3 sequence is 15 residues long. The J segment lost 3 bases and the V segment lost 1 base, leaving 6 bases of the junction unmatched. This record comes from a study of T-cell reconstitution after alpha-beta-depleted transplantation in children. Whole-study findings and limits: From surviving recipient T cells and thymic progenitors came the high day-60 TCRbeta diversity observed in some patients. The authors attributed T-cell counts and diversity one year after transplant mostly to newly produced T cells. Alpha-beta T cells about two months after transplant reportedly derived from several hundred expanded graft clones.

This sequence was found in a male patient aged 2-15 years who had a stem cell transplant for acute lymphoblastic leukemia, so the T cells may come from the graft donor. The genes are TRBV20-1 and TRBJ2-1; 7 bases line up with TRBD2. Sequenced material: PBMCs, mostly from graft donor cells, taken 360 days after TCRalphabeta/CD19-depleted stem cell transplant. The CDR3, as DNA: TGCAGTGCTAGAGGGGGAGGGCCCGGCTACAATGAGCAGTTCTTC. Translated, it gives CSARGGGPGYNEQFF.